Following are 11 T cell receptor beta chains from one sample sequenced in a study of blood T cell repertoires in COVID-19. Assay used: immunoSEQ multiplex PCR; TCRdb lists only in-frame clones, some missing. The table lists around 300,000 clones, 65% to 90% of them singletons, with roughly 13% in the top ten. The specimen sequenced was peripheral blood. The receptors originated from a human donor in a cohort sampled during active COVID-19.

The chain couples TRBV7-8 to TRBJ1-5; D not resolved. The germline V gene encodes CDR1 SGHVS and CDR2 FQNEAQ. CDR3 size: 15 residues. V gave up 3 bases and J gave up 3 bases, with 12 bases separating them. CDR3 nucleotides: TGTGCCAGCAGCTTTGGATCGGGTTACAATCAGCCCCAGCATTTT. Amino acids: CASSFGSGYNQPQHF.

There are a few counts of this clone. In DNA, the CDR3 is TGTGCCAGCAGACCGGGACAGGGGGCGTTGGGCACTGAAGCTTTCTTT. It encodes CASRPGQGALGTEAFF. The chain uses TRBV27 and TRBJ1-1; TRBD1 matches 12 bases. V was pared by 6 bases and J by 4 bases, with 9 bases of the junction left unmatched. From germline, CDR1 is MNHEY and CDR2 SMNVEV (reference sequence). This CDR3 is 16 amino acids long.

The CDR3 nucleotides read TGTGCCAGCCGCGGCCCCGGGACAGGGGTCTACGAGCAGTACTTC. This codes for CASRGPGTGVYEQYF. V and J are TRBV6-5 and TRBJ2-7; 10 nucleotides line up with TRBD1. V lost 8 bases to trimming and J lost 3 bases; unmatched junction nucleotides: 10. The germline gives CDR1 MNHEY, CDR2 SVGAGI. This CDR3 comprises 15 residues.

On this clone itself: Other DNA sequences in the same sample also yield this CDR3. This chain joins TRBV30 and TRBJ1-5, with D tentatively TRBD1 (5 bases). Germline values: CDR1 GTSNPN, CDR2 SVGIG (reference sequence). This CDR3 is 13 amino acids long. V was shortened by 3 bases and J by 6 bases, with 12 bases between the two germline ends. CDR3 region: CAWSRQGGQPQHF. The CDR3 DNA sequence: TGTGCCTGGAGCAGGCAGGGCGGTCAGCCCCAGCATTTT.

The V gene is TRBV20-1, the J gene TRBJ2-3, with D perhaps TRBD1 (5 bases). This CDR3 is built from 16 residues. Germline V gene data show CDR1 as DFQATT and CDR2 as SNEGSKA (reference sequence). With 3 bases removed from V and 1 base from J, the gap between germline ends came to 17 bases. Here the CDR3 DNA reads TGCAGTGCTAGTAGCCCCCCAGGGCTCCGCACAGATACGCAGTATTTT. Its translation: CSASSPPGLRTDTQYF.

The rearrangement links TRBV13 to TRBJ2-3; the D gene is possibly TRBD2 (6 bases). The V and J ends lost 1 base and 1 base respectively, with 12 bases between them. CDR1 and CDR2 (germline): PRHDT, FYEKMQ (reference sequence). The CDR3 totals 16 residues. DNA for the CDR3: TGTGCCAGCAGCTTAGAAACGGGAGATGGCACAGATACGCAGTATTTT. Protein product: CASSLETGDGTDTQYF.

The chain couples TRBV6-5 to TRBJ2-1; D might be TRBD2 (6 bases). The CDR3 sequence is 14 residues long. Germline V gives CDR1 MNHEY, CDR2 SVGAGI. The V gene lost 6 bases and the J gene lost 0 bases, with 9 bases spanning the gap. The CDR3 DNA sequence: TGTGCCAGCAGACGGGACTTCTCCTACAATGAGCAGTTCTTC. Residues: CASRRDFSYNEQFF.

With respect to this clone: The sample has other DNA sequences that encode this CDR3 too. The chain recombines TRBV18 with TRBJ1-1, with 7 bases aligning to TRBD1. Germline CDR1 KGHSH, CDR2 LQKENI. V was clipped by 3 bases and J by 0 bases; unmatched bases: 1. CDR3 length: 14 amino acids. CDR3 sequence: CASSPDRVNTEAFF. CDR3 nucleotides: TGTGCCAGCTCACCCGACAGGGTGAACACTGAAGCTTTCTTT.

The genes are TRBV2 and TRBJ1-5, with D tentatively TRBD1 (5 bases). The CDR3 consists of 15 residues. Trimming shortened V by 6 bases and J by 5 bases, and 17 bases separated the two germline ends. The germline V gene encodes CDR1 SNHLY and CDR2 FYNNEI. CDR3 DNA sequence: TGTGCCAGCAGCGTTCCCCCGGGGGGGGATCAGCCCCAGCATTTT. This codes for CASSVPPGGDQPQHF.

V and J are TRBV28 and TRBJ2-1, with D maybe TRBD2 (6 bases). Germline CDR1 is MDHEN and CDR2 is SYDVKM. The CDR3 length is 14 residues. V lost 4 bases to trimming and J lost 9 bases, with 16 bases between them. DNA for the CDR3: TGTGCCAGCAGTTGGGGCGGGGTGAGGGGTGAGCAGTTCTTC. It specifies CASSWGGVRGEQFF.

About this clone itself: The junction differs from germline at one of its ends, possibly a read error. Distinct nucleotide sequences in the sample also encode this CDR3. In nucleotides, the CDR3 is TGTGCCAGCAGTCAAGCGGGAGGCTACACCGGGGAGCTGTTTTTT. As protein: CASSQAGGYTGELFF. V and J are TRBV6-1 and TRBJ2-2; TRBD2 matches at 9 bases. This CDR3 has 15 residues. Germline values: CDR1 MNHNS, CDR2 SASEGT.